The 30 T cell receptor beta chains given below trace back to one sample, sequenced in a study of T cell responses to AZD1222 COVID-19 vaccine. Here immunoSEQ multiplex PCR was the method, and the copy in TCRdb shows in-frame clones only, minus some. The profile covers 160,000 or so clones, with 80% to 90% appearing a single time and about 4.1% taken by the ten largest. Sequenced here: peripheral blood, sampled 28 days after the second dose of the MenACWY control vaccine. These receptors were taken from an adult who received the MenACWY meningococcal vaccine as a control.

This chain's CDR3 is CASRDRPSTGELFF. In DNA, the CDR3 is TGCGCCAGTAGGGACAGGCCGAGCACCGGGGAGCTGTTTTTT. The rearrangement links TRBV5-1 to TRBJ2-2; 8 bases are shared with TRBD1. Trimming removed 8 bases from V and 4 bases from J; junction bases left unmatched: 7. This CDR3 region has 14 residues. CDR1 is SGHRS, CDR2 YFSETQ, per germline.

The genes are TRBV19 and TRBJ2-7; D gene unclear. The V and J ends lost 7 bases and 0 bases respectively, with 16 bases between them. This CDR3 has 15 residues. Germline CDR1 and CDR2: LNHDA and SQIVND (reference sequence). CDR3 sequence: CASTPGFASSYEQYF. CDR3 DNA: TGTGCCAGTACCCCCGGGTTCGCGAGCTCCTACGAGCAGTACTTC.

The rearrangement uses TRBV7-9 and TRBJ2-7; D remains ambiguous. The CDR3 consists of 14 residues. In germline, CDR1 is SEHNR, CDR2 FQNEAQ (reference sequence). V lost 3 bases to trimming and J lost 2 bases, with 11 bases between them. CDR3 bases: TGTGCCAGCAGCTTTGACAACGGACCCTACGAGCAGTACTTC. Its protein is CASSFDNGPYEQYF.

The CDR3 is CASSLVGVRNTEAFF. CDR3 sequence (DNA): TGTGCCAGCAGCTTAGTGGGCGTCAGGAACACTGAAGCTTTCTTT. This chain connects TRBV7-2 to TRBJ1-1, with no clear D. V shed 1 base and J shed 1 base, with 10 bases lying between them. Germline CDR1 is SGHTA and CDR2 is FQGNSA. This CDR3 has 15 amino acids. Full variable domain (remainder filled in from reference TRBV7-2 and TRBJ1-1): GAGVSQSPSNKVTEKGKDVELRCDPISGHTALYWYRQSLGQGLEFLIYFQGNSAPDKSGLPSDRFSAERTGGSVSTLTIQRTQQEDSAVYLCASSLVGVRNTEAFFGQGTRLTVV.

The chain recombines TRBV7-3 with TRBJ2-3; 8 bases are a match to TRBD1. This CDR3 is built from 16 residues. Germline V gives CDR1 SGHTA, CDR2 FQGTGA. With 2 bases clipped from V and 0 bases from J, the junction kept 4 bases outside the gene matches. The CDR3: CASSLGYRGSTDTQYF. The CDR3 bases are TGTGCCAGCAGCTTAGGGTACAGGGGGAGCACAGATACGCAGTATTTT.

A few counts support this clone. The rearrangement joins TRBV19 to TRBJ1-4; tentative D call: TRBD1 (6 bases). V lost 7 bases and J 8 bases, leaving 20 bases between the germline ends. The germline V gene encodes CDR1 LNHDA and CDR2 SQIVND (reference sequence). The CDR3 has 15 amino acids. The CDR3 nucleotides are TGTGCCAGTACCTCCTCCGGGGCACAGGGAGAAAAACTGTTTTTT. Its translation: CASTSSGAQGEKLFF.

The chain carries TRBV5-1 and TRBJ1-1; D is perhaps TRBD1 (6 bases). Trimming stripped 1 base from V and 5 bases from J, with 12 bases between. Looked up from germline, CDR1 is SGHRS and CDR2 is YFSETQ. This CDR3 contains 14 residues. DNA of the CDR3: TGCGCCAGCAGCTTGTTTAAAGGGGGGACTGAAGCTTTCTTT. Translation: CASSLFKGGTEAFF.

The chain couples TRBV19 to TRBJ1-3; unclear D gene. The CDR3 spans 13 residues. CDR1 is LNHDA and CDR2 is SQIVND in the germline V gene (reference sequence). V lost 7 bases, J lost 4 bases, and 11 bases lay in between. The chain's CDR3 is CASTPSVGNTIYF. The CDR3, as DNA: TGTGCCAGTACCCCGTCTGTCGGAAACACCATATATTTT.

The genes are TRBV28 and TRBJ2-6; maybe TRBD1 (5 bases). Per the germline V gene, CDR1 is MDHEN and CDR2 is SYDVKM. The germline V and J ends were trimmed by 6 bases and 2 bases, with 14 bases remaining between them. This CDR3 region has 16 residues. The CDR3 here is CASRHRLGAGANVLTF. The CDR3 DNA reads as TGTGCCAGCAGACATAGATTAGGGGCTGGGGCCAACGTCCTGACTTTC.

This chain connects TRBV7-9 to TRBJ2-1; possibly TRBD1 or TRBD2 for D (6 bases each). Germline CDR1 reads SEHNR; CDR2 reads FQNEAQ (reference sequence). This CDR3 has 16 amino acids. Between the trimmed V and J ends, which lost 5 bases and 7 bases, there was a span of 21 bases. The CDR3 nucleotides read TGTGCCAGCAGCGCAATCGGGGGCCCTCTCGTAAATGAGCAGTTCTTC. It translates to CASSAIGGPLVNEQFF.

This rearrangement joins TRBV12-5 to TRBJ1-2, with D unresolved. The V gene's germline CDR1 is LGHNT and CDR2 FRNRAP. V was pared by 1 base and J by 8 bases, with 11 bases between. The CDR3 contains 13 residues. The CDR3 DNA sequence: TGTGCTAGTGGTTTGGCGTCGGGATGGGGCTACACCTTC. It specifies CASGLASGWGYTF.

The rearrangement joins TRBV7-2 to TRBJ1-1, with TRBD1 as a possible D gene (5 bases). The V gene's germline CDR1 is SGHTA and CDR2 FQGNSA. The CDR3 loop spans 15 amino acids. V shed 2 bases and J shed 2 bases, with 12 bases lying between them. The CDR3 spells CASSLMGQTNTEAFF. CDR3 DNA sequence: TGTGCCAGCAGCTTAATGGGGCAGACTAACACTGAAGCTTTCTTT. Variable domain in full (rest from reference TRBV7-2 and TRBJ1-1): GAGVSQSPSNKVTEKGKDVELRCDPISGHTALYWYRQSLGQGLEFLIYFQGNSAPDKSGLPSDRFSAERTGGSVSTLTIQRTQQEDSAVYLCASSLMGQTNTEAFFGQGTRLTVV.

This clone appeared once. This chain uses TRBV29-1 with TRBJ2-1, with a tentative D call TRBD2 (5 bases). Germline loops: CDR1 SQVTM, CDR2 ANQGSEA. Trimming cost V 0 bases and J 8 bases, with 14 bases left between them. The CDR3 sequence is 14 residues long. The CDR3 nucleotides are TGCAGCGTTGAAGACCTCCCGGAGGTCGATGAGCAGTTCTTC. This codes for CSVEDLPEVDEQFF.

The CDR3 is CASSQDALGDYGYTF. The CDR3 DNA is TGCGCCAGCAGCCAAGACGCCCTAGGAGACTATGGCTACACCTTC. The V and J genes are TRBV4-3 and TRBJ1-2, with D unclear. The CDR3 sequence is 15 residues long. In germline, CDR1 is LGHNA, CDR2 YSLEER. The V end was cut by 0 bases, the J end by 3 bases, with 11 bases between.

The chain couples TRBV9 to TRBJ1-2; 9 nucleotides agree with TRBD1. V was clipped by 0 bases and J by 4 bases; unmatched bases: 1. Germline CDR1 reads SGDLS; CDR2 reads YYNGEE. The CDR3 consists of 14 residues. The CDR3 region is CASSVGTGVYGYTF. The CDR3 DNA reads TGTGCCAGCAGCGTAGGGACAGGGGTCTATGGCTACACCTTC.

The chain recombines TRBV5-5 with TRBJ1-1; the match to TRBD1 covers 8 bases. Germline loops: CDR1 SGHKS, CDR2 YYEKEE (reference sequence). The CDR3 totals 12 residues. J was trimmed by 13 bases and V by 7 bases; bases with no gene match: 12. CDR3 DNA sequence: TGTGCCAGCTCGCTCGCAGGGGGACAGGATTTCTTT. It codes for CASSLAGGQDFF.

The rearrangement uses TRBV25-1 and TRBJ2-2; tentative D call: TRBD1 (6 bases). Germline CDR1 and CDR2: MGHDK and SYGVNS. Trimming removed 2 bases at V and 7 bases at J, with 11 bases between. The length of the CDR3 is 14 residues. CDR3 nucleotides: TGTGCCAGCAGTGAAACAGGGTCGAACGGGGAGCTGTTTTTT. Translating gives CASSETGSNGELFF. Supplemented by reference TRBV25-1 and TRBJ2-2, the full variable domain reads EADIYQTPRYLVIGTGKKITLECSQTMGHDKMYWYQQDPGMELHLIHYSYGVNSTEKGDLSSESTVSRIRTEHFPLTLESARPSHTSQYLCASSETGSNGELFFGEGSRLTVL.

This chain connects TRBV5-1 to TRBJ1-1, with D possibly matching TRBD1 (6 bases). The germline V and J ends were trimmed by 4 bases and 1 base, with 11 bases remaining between them. Germline values: CDR1 SGHRS, CDR2 YFSETQ. CDR3 length equals 14 residues. Written as DNA, the CDR3 is TGCGCCAGCAGCCAATTACAGGGGAACACTGAAGCTTTCTTT. Amino acids: CASSQLQGNTEAFF.

The chain links TRBV6-5 to TRBJ2-2, with D unclear. The CDR3 has 10 residues. In germline, CDR1 is MNHEY, CDR2 SVGAGI. The ends were cut back, 4 bases at V and 8 bases at J, with 2 bases in the middle. The CDR3 protein is CASSLGELFF. The DNA for the CDR3 is TGTGCCAGCAGTTTGGGGGAGCTGTTTTTT.

This CDR3 is CATLRAGQETQYF. The CDR3 DNA follows: TGTGCCACCCTAAGGGCGGGGCAAGAGACCCAGTACTTC. This rearrangement joins TRBV19 to TRBJ2-5, with D maybe TRBD2 (6 bases). V was shortened by 10 bases and J by 2 bases, with 14 bases between the two germline ends. Germline-derived CDR1 and CDR2 are LNHDA and SQIVND (reference sequence). CDR3 length equals 13 residues. Full variable domain (rest looked up from reference TRBV19 and TRBJ2-5): DGGITQSPKYLFRKEGQNVTLSCEQNLNHDAMYWYRQDPGQGLRLIYYSQIVNDFQKGDIAEGYSVSREKKESFPLTVTSAQKNPTAFYLCATLRAGQETQYFGPGTRLLVL.

The rearrangement links TRBV7-8 to TRBJ2-7; D unresolved. The CDR3 sequence is 14 residues long. Per the germline V gene, CDR1 is SGHVS and CDR2 is FQNEAQ. V lost 3 bases to trimming and J lost 2 bases, with 11 bases between them. The CDR3 here is CASSFILSPYEQYF. The CDR3 region has the DNA TGTGCCAGCAGCTTTATACTGTCTCCCTACGAGCAGTACTTC.

The chain couples TRBV7-9 to TRBJ1-1; possibly TRBD1 for D (6 bases). V lost 5 bases, J lost 0 bases, and 16 bases lay in between. The CDR3 is 16 amino acids. Looked up from germline, CDR1 is SEHNR and CDR2 is FQNEAQ (reference sequence). The CDR3 here is CASSHGTTWMNTEAFF. The CDR3 nucleotides read TGTGCCAGCAGCCATGGGACAACCTGGATGAACACTGAAGCTTTCTTT.

Only one count was recorded for this clone. The chain has TRBV10-3 and TRBJ2-7, with 8 bases aligning to TRBD2. Trimming cost V 11 bases and J 0 bases; bases outside gene matches: 15. The CDR3 runs to 16 residues. CDR1 is ENHRY, CDR2 SYGVKD, per germline. CDR3 protein: CAVIRGGTPPSYEQYF. DNA for the CDR3: TGTGCCGTCATCCGCGGGGGGACTCCCCCCTCCTACGAGCAGTACTTC.

The V and J genes are TRBV30 and TRBJ1-1; a possible D gene is TRBD1 (6 bases). The CDR3 consists of 14 residues. V shed 4 bases and J shed 1 base, with 13 bases lying between them. Germline CDR1 and CDR2: GTSNPN and SVGIG (reference sequence). The CDR3 spells CAWNPDRENTEAFF. In DNA, the CDR3 is TGTGCCTGGAATCCGGACAGAGAGAACACTGAAGCTTTCTTT.

This chain uses TRBV4-3 with TRBJ2-7; D remains ambiguous. Germline values: CDR1 LGHNA, CDR2 YSLEER. V was trimmed by 4 bases and J by 3 bases, leaving 19 bases between them. CDR3 size: 16 residues. This CDR3 is CASSPDGAALNYEQYF. DNA for the CDR3: TGCGCCAGCAGCCCAGACGGTGCGGCCTTGAACTACGAGCAGTACTTC.

The gene calls are TRBV29-1 and TRBJ1-1, with a possible D match to TRBD1 (5 bases). The CDR3 is 12 amino acids. V was trimmed by 7 bases and J by 1 base, leaving 10 bases between them. Germline assignment: CDR1 SQVTM and CDR2 ANQGSEA. The CDR3 here is CSGIRENTEAFF. DNA for the CDR3: TGCAGCGGAATCAGGGAGAACACTGAAGCTTTCTTT.

The V and J genes are TRBV14 and TRBJ2-1; no firm D call. Trimming took 2 bases from V and 8 from J, leaving 10 bases between them. Germline V gives CDR1 SGHDN, CDR2 FVKESK. The CDR3 is 13 amino acids. CDR3 amino acids: CASSQLGTYEQFF. The CDR3 DNA is TGTGCCAGCAGCCAACTGGGAACTTATGAGCAGTTCTTC.

The chain combines TRBV7-2 with TRBJ2-7; TRBD1 agrees at 11 bases. The CDR3 totals 14 residues. Germline V gives CDR1 SGHTA, CDR2 FQGNSA. After removal of 3 bases from V and 6 bases from J, the junction contained 4 bases not matched to a gene. The CDR3 is CASSLGQGVPEQYF. In DNA form, the CDR3 reads TGTGCCAGCAGCTTGGGACAGGGGGTTCCCGAGCAGTACTTC. The full variable domain, completed using reference TRBV7-2 and TRBJ2-7, is GAGVSQSPSNKVTEKGKDVELRCDPISGHTALYWYRQSLGQGLEFLIYFQGNSAPDKSGLPSDRFSAERTGGSVSTLTIQRTQQEDSAVYLCASSLGQGVPEQYFGPGTRLTVT.

This chain links TRBV11-2 with TRBJ1-4; D unresolved. The V gene's germline CDR1 is SGHAT and CDR2 FQNNGV. V was cut by 3 bases and J by 6 bases, with 11 bases left in between. This CDR3 comprises 14 residues. The CDR3 DNA reads TGTGCCAGCAGCTTTGGGAGTGTGTATGAAAAACTGTTTTTT. It specifies CASSFGSVYEKLFF. Full variable domain (missing parts from reference TRBV11-2 and TRBJ1-4): EAGVAQSPRYKIIEKRQSVAFWCNPISGHATLYWYQQILGQGPKLLIQFQNNGVVDDSQLPKDRFSAERLKGVDSTLKIQPAKLEDSAVYLCASSFGSVYEKLFFGSGTQLSVL.

This chain connects TRBV6-5 to TRBJ1-2; 7 bases line up with TRBD1. The J segment lost 4 bases and the V segment lost 2 bases, leaving 7 bases of the junction unmatched. CDR3 length equals 15 residues. The germline CDR1 and CDR2 sequences are MNHEY and SVGAGI. The CDR3 DNA is TGTGCCAGCAGTTACCAAGGAGGGACAGCCTATGGCTACACCTTC. Protein sequence: CASSYQGGTAYGYTF.